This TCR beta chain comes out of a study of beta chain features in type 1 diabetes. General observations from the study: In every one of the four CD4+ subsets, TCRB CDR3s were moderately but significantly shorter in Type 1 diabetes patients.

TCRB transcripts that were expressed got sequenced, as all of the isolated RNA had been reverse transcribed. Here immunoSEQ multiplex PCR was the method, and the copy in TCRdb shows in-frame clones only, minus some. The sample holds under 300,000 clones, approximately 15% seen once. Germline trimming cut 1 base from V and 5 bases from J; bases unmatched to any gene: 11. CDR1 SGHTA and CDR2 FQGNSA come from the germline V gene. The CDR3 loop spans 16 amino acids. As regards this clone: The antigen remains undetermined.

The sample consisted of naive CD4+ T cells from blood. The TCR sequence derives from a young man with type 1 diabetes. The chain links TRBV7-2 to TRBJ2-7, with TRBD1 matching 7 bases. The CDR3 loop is CASSLGPQGIVDEQYF. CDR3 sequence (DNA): TGTGCCAGCAGCTTAGGCCCACAGGGGATTGTCGACGAGCAGTACTTC.